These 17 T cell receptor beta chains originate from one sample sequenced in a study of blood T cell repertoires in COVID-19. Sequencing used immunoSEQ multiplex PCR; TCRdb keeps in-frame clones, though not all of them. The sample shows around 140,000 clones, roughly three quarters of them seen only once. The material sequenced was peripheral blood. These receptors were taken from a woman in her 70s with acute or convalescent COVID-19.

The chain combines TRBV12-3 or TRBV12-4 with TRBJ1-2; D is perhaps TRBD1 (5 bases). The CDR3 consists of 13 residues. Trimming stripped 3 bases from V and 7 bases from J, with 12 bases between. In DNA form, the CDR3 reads TGTGCCAGCAGTTTCCCAGGGAATGGTGGCTACACCTTC. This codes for CASSFPGNGGYTF.

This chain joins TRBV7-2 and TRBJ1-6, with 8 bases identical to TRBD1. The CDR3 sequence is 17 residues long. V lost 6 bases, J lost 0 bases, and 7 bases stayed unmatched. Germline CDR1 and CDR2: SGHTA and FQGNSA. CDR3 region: CASSKQGAGSYNSPLHF. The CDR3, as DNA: TGTGCCAGCAGTAAGCAGGGGGCTGGCTCCTATAATTCACCCCTCCACTTT.

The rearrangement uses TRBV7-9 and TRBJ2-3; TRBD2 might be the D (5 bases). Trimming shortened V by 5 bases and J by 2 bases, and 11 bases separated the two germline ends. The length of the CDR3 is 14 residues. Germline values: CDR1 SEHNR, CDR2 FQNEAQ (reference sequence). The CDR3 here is CASSPSFHTDTQYF. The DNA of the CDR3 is TGTGCCAGCAGCCCTAGCTTTCACACAGATACGCAGTATTTT.

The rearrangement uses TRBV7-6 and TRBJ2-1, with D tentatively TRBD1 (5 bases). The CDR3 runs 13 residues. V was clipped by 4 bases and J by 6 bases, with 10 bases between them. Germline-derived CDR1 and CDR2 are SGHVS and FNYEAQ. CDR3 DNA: TGTGCCAGCAGCTCTCAGGGAAGCAATGAGCAGTTCTTC. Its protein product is CASSSQGSNEQFF.

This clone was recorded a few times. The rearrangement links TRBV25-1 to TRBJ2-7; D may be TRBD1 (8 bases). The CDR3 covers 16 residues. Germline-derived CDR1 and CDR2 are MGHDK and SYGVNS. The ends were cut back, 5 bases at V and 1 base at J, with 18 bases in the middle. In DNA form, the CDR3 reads TGTGCCAGCAGTCCTCCCGGACAGGGACTATCCTACGAGCAGTACTTC. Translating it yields CASSPPGQGLSYEQYF.

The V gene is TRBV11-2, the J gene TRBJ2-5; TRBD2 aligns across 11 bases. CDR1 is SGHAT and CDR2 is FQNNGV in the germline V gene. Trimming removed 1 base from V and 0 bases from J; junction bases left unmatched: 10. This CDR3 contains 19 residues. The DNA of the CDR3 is TGTGCCAGCAGCTTAGGGGGCGGGACTAGCGGAATGTACCAAGAGACCCAGTACTTC. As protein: CASSLGGGTSGMYQETQYF.

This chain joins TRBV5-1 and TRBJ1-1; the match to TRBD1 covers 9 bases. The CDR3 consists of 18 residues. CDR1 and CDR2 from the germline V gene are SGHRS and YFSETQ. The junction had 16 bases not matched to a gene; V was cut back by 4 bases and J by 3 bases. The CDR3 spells CASSGGQGPVLGDTEAFF. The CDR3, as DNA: TGCGCCAGCAGCGGCGGACAGGGGCCCGTGCTTGGTGACACTGAAGCTTTCTTT.

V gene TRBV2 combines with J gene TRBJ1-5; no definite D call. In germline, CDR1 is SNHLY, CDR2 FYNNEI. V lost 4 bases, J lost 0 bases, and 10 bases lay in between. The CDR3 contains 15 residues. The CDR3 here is CASSAARNSNQPQHF. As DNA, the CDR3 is TGTGCCAGCAGTGCCGCGAGGAATAGCAATCAGCCCCAGCATTTT.

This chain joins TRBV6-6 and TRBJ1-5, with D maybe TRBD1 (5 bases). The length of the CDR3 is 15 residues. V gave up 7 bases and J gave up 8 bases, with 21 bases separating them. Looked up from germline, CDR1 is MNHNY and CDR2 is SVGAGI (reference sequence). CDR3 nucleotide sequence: TGTGCCAGCACTAGTCAGGGAACGACATCGGAGCCCCAGCATTTT. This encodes CASTSQGTTSEPQHF.

CDR3: CASSPIRSGTRNNEQFF. The CDR3 DNA reads TGTGCCAGCTCACCAATCAGATCCGGGACACGAAACAATGAGCAGTTCTTC. The genes are TRBV18 and TRBJ2-1, with D perhaps matching TRBD1 (6 bases). The V end was cut by 2 bases, the J end by 5 bases, with 19 bases between. This CDR3 comprises 17 residues. The V gene's germline CDR1 is KGHSH and CDR2 LQKENI. Drawing the rest from reference TRBV18 and TRBJ2-1, the complete variable domain is NAGVMQNPRHLVRRRGQEARLRCSPMKGHSHVYWYRQLPEEGLKFMVYLQKENIIDESGMPKERFSAEFPKEGPSILRIQQVVRGDSAAYFCASSPIRSGTRNNEQFFGPGTRLTVL.

The CDR3 loop reads CASSLVGGGLEDEQYF. CDR3 nucleotide sequence: TGTGCCAGCAGCTTGGTGGGCGGGGGCCTTGAGGACGAGCAGTACTTC. The V and J genes are TRBV5-4 and TRBJ2-7; D perhaps matches TRBD2 (7 bases). This CDR3 region has 16 residues. The V end was cut by 0 bases, the J end by 5 bases, with 18 bases between. In germline, CDR1 is SGHNT, CDR2 YYREEE (reference sequence).

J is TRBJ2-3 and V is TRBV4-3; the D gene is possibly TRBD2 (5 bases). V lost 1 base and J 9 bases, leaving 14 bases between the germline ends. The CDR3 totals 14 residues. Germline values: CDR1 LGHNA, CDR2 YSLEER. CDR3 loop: CASSQALEGRTQYF. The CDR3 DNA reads TGCGCCAGCAGCCAAGCCCTTGAGGGTCGGACGCAGTATTTT.

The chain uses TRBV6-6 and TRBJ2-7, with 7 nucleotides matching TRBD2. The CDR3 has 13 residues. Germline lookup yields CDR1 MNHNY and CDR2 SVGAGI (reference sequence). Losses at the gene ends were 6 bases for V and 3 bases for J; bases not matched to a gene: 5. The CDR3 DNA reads TGTGCCAGCAGGGGAGGGGAAGGCTACGAGCAGTACTTC. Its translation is CASRGGEGYEQYF.

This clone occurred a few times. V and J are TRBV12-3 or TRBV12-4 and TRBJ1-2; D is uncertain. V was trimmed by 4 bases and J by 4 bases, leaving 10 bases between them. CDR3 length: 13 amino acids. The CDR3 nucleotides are TGTGCCAGCAGTTCCATTGGCACCTATGGCTACACCTTC. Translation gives CASSSIGTYGYTF.

For the CDR3, the DNA is TGTGCCAGCAGAGGGGCCAGCTACGAGCAGTACTTC. It translates to CASRGASYEQYF. The chain combines TRBV2 with TRBJ2-7, with D possibly being TRBD1 (5 bases). The CDR3 has 12 residues. Trimming left V 6 bases short and J 3 bases short, with 9 bases between. Germline V gene lookup returns CDR1 SNHLY and CDR2 FYNNEI.

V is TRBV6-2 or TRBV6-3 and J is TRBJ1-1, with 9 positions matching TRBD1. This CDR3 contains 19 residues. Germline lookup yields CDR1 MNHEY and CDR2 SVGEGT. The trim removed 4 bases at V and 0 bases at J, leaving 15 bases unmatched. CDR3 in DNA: TGTGCCAGCAGTTTCCCGCCCGACAGGGGGTCCGCTATGAACACTGAAGCTTTCTTT. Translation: CASSFPPDRGSAMNTEAFF.

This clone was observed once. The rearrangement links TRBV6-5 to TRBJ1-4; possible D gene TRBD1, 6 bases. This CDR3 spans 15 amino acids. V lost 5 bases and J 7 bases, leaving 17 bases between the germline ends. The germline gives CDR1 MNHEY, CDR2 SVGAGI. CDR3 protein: CASSPGDTRSEKLFF. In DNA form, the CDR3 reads TGTGCCAGCAGTCCCGGGGACACCCGATCTGAAAAACTGTTTTTT.